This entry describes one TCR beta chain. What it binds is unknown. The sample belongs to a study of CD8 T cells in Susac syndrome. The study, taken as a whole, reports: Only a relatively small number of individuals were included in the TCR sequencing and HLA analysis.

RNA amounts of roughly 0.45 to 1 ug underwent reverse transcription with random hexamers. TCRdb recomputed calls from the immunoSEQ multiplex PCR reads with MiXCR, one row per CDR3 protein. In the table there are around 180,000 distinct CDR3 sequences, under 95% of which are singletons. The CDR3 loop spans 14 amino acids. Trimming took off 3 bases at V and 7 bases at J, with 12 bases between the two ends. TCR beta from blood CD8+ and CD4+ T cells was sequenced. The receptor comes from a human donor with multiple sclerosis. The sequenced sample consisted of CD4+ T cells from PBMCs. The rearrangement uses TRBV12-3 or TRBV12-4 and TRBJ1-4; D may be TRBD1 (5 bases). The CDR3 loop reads CASSLPREAEKLFF. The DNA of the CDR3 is TGTGCCAGCAGTTTGCCCAGGGAGGCTGAAAAACTGTTTTTT.